This T cell receptor beta chain comes out of a study of cytomegalovirus exposure and HLA in healthy donors. Study-wide results and caveats: Later analysis showed TCR association rates varying by HLA locus, highest for DRB1 and lowest for HLA-C. Fewer N-insertions (relative to the approximately 700-donor mean) were reportedly seen in an Asian-associated ancestry cluster in a later analysis. Usually a TCR sequence was rare, but some public TCRs were found in many donors. Analysis performed later showed TCR beta chains linked to HLA being more clonally expanded than equally common others.

The V and J ends lost 0 bases and 4 bases respectively, with 10 bases between them. Per the germline V gene, CDR1 is SGHRS and CDR2 is YFSETQ. This CDR3 spans 14 amino acids. On this clone: Its antigen is unidentified.

PCR employed 60 Vbeta and 13 Jbeta primers. Assay: immunoSEQ multiplex PCR; the TCRdb copy retains only in-frame clones and omits some. The data show more than 90,000 clones, roughly 70% seen once. The sequence came from a woman in her 30s in good health and CMV-seronegative. The material sequenced was PBMCs. V is TRBV5-1 and J is TRBJ1-2; TRBD1 is a possible D gene (5 bases). CDR3 DNA: TGCGCCAGCAGCTTGGAGGGGCCGGGCTATGGCTACACCTTC. This codes for CASSLEGPGYGYTF.